This T cell receptor (beta chain) was identified in a study of T-cell memory formation after mild COVID-19. Study-level background: Among the donors, TCR clusters were largely specific to each donor. Findings and limits, study-wide: Confirmation was lacking for SARS-CoV-2 specificity of second-wave clones that peaked on day 37. Clones contracting day 15 to 85 were balanced CD4/CD8; later expanders leaned CD4+. Pre-infection memory harbored some responding clones, suggesting cross-reactive memory joined.

Germline V gives CDR1 MNHEY, CDR2 SVGAGI. V was trimmed by 4 bases and J by 1 base, leaving 13 bases between them. This CDR3 region has 15 residues. From the 5' RACE reads, TCRdb called clonotypes with MiXCR, one entry per CDR3 protein. The table records around 410,000 distinct CDR3 sequences, around a quarter of them present only once. Notes on this clonotype: Its cognate antigen is unknown.

The genes are TRBV6-5 and TRBJ1-1; the D is unclear. The clonotype originates from an adult woman who had mild COVID-19 (a few samples of this study predate the infection). Cell type and time point are not known. Input material: PBMCs or a T cell subset sorted from them (not recorded which). The CDR3 DNA is TGTGCCAGCAGTTCCCCCATACTGGGGAACACTGAAGCTTTCTTT. Protein sequence: CASSSPILGNTEAFF.